Listed here is a single T cell receptor beta chain. There is no known antigen for this receptor. No per-base quality is available; no much larger clone lies one base away. The sample is drawn from a study of T cells in Graves' hyperthyroidism and ophthalmopathy (dated 2019 in TCRdb). Broadly, across the study: Peripheral blood was collected at initial diagnosis, before any treatment. A discovery cohort of about a hundred patients, about 44 with Graves' ophthalmopathy and about 60 with stable Graves' hyperthyroidism, was used to find distinguishing TCR V-J signatures. For training and testing, the 100 patients in the discovery cohort were randomly divided in a 7:3 ratio. Thyroid tissue and blood T-cell repertoires from several Graves' hyperthyroidism patients were also compared in the study. An independent validation cohort of under 20 hyperthyroidism patients and 17 patients who later progressed to ophthalmopathy tested prospective prediction of ophthalmopathy. After blood sampling, hyperthyroidism patients were treated with methimazole at a starting dose of 30 mg daily, and ophthalmopathy patients were treated with high-dose intravenous methylprednisolone. TCR Vbeta CDR3 sequencing of roughly 140 peripheral blood samples (approximately 44 ophthalmopathy, 75 hyperthyroidism and approximately 17 progressor patients) is reported in the paper. Study-wide findings and limitations: A 13 V-J signature model separated ophthalmopathy from stable hyperthyroidism, with 87.88% sensitivity and approximately 81% specificity in cross-validation and 80%/75% in testing. In validation, the model predicted progression to ophthalmopathy with approximately 70% sensitivity and 72.22% specificity, a median of 6.5 months before onset. No statistical method was used to fix the sample size in advance, and group allocation was not hidden from the investigators. Most expanded thyroid clonotypes (frequency above 0.001) were also detected in blood, suggesting blood repertoires may reflect thyroid immune responses.

The CDR3 runs 17 amino acids, cysteine and phenylalanine included. The CDR3 DNA has 51 bases and is translated from base 1. The germline V gene yields SGHRS for CDR1 and YFSETQ for CDR2. Trimming removed 4 bases from V and 3 bases from J; the gene matches leave 10 bases unexplained. The TCR beta CDR3 regions were amplified from RNA transcripts. For the first round of RT-PCR on the TCR CDR3, the HTBI primer set was used together with the Qiagen OneStep RT-PCR kit. Libraries were constructed in a second round of multiplex PCR, after which size selection and purification were carried out. Libraries were sequenced paired-end with 100 bp reads on an Illumina HiSeq2000. In the authors' own workflow: Raw data were processed with SOAPnuke, discarding reads with adapters, uncalled bases, mean Phred below 15, or no exact constant-primer or identifier match. COPE v1.2.5 was used to merge the high-quality paired reads, and each unique nucleotide sequence was defined as a clonotype. Clonotypes were aligned to IMGT TRBV, TRBD and TRBJ reference segments using MiTCR v1.1. The analysis was restricted to V-J combinations with a frequency above 0.0001, which together covered roughly 99% of the repertoires. The TCS score was defined as the ratio of F50 (clonal expansion) to E x V (chaos), calculated using BLOSUM62-based TCRdist between CDR3 peptides within each V-J. Welch's t-statistics and random forest reduced 500 to 550 V-J features to 13, which were used in a naive Bayes classifier (R e1071). TCRdb handled the public reads itself, with Q25 trimming in fastp and clone calling in MiXCR, and kept productive beta chains. Each CDR3 protein gets just one entry, which takes the most common genes and DNA from the rows behind it. It is TCRdb's table, rather than the study itself, that gives the V and J calls and clone size. In this sample the table shows 250,000 to 300,000 distinct CDR3 sequences, around 19% of which occur a single time. 35% to 40% of the sample is in the top ten clones.

In the ophthalmopathy patients, disease was moderately to severely active, with a Clinical Activity Score of 3 or more, a NOSPECS grade of 4 or more, and a duration of less than 3 months. Exclusion was applied to patients with uncontrolled infections, other autoimmune diseases, pregnancy or lactation. Clinical symptoms, serum thyroxine and TRAb, thyroid ultrasound, and orbital computed tomography formed the basis for the diagnoses. PBMCs were isolated from more than 8 ml of fresh peripheral blood by Ficoll-Paque density gradient centrifugation. Total RNA was extracted using Trizol reagent, and RNA quality was assessed on an Agilent 2100 Bioanalyzer.

This clonotype was obtained from a man aged 50 or older with Graves' ophthalmopathy. The V gene is TRBV5-1 and the J gene is TRBJ2-6; 7 central bases correspond to TRBD2. Sequencing used blood. At the DNA level, the sequence is TGCGCCAGCAGCGCCACTAGCGTCGGAAGTGGGGCCAACGTCCTGACTTTC. Protein translation: CASSATSVGSGANVLTF.